A selection of T cell receptor beta chains follows, all from one sample in a study of blood T cell repertoires in COVID-19. Profiled with immunoSEQ multiplex PCR; TCRdb holds only in-frame clones, not every one. The sample has around 280,000 clones, approximately 86% seen once. The sequencing input was peripheral blood. These receptors came from a woman in her twenties or thirties who had recovered from COVID-19. Each CDR3 is given with its conserved first and last residue. The D gene is left open where the match is weak. Where a row states a size, it is once, few, many or the class of an expanded clone; other rows omit it.

J gene,D gene,clone size,V gene,CDR3 length,CDR3 protein,CDR3 DNA
TRBJ2-2,-,-,TRBV11-2,13,CASVPRDTGELFF,TGTGCCAGCGTGCCGAGGGACACCGGGGAGCTGTTTTTT
TRBJ2-2,TRBD2,-,TRBV30,15,CACTQLATNTGELFF,TGTGCCTGCACACAACTAGCGACGAACACCGGGGAGCTGTTTTTT
TRBJ1-2,-,-,TRBV5-4,12,CASPAAPYGYTF,TGTGCCAGCCCCGCGGCGCCTTATGGCTACACCTTC
TRBJ2-3,TRBD2,-,TRBV5-1,15,CASSLRLAGADTQYF,TGCGCCAGCAGCTTGCGACTAGCGGGAGCAGATACGCAGTATTTT
TRBJ1-2,TRBD1,-,TRBV7-9,16,CASTVITGGADRGYTF,TGTGCCAGCACCGTAATTACAGGGGGCGCAGATCGTGGCTACACCTTC
TRBJ2-3,TRBD2,once,TRBV7-3,14,CASSLTAGADTQYF,TGTGCCAGCAGCTTAACAGCGGGAGCTGATACGCAGTATTTT
TRBJ2-3,TRBD1,-,TRBV11-2,16,CASSLDRGRVSDTQYF,TGTGCCAGCAGCTTGGACAGGGGAAGAGTTTCAGATACGCAGTATTTT
TRBJ2-7,-,-,TRBV5-4,13,CASSSTGSYEQYF,TGTGCCAGCAGCTCCACAGGTTCCTACGAGCAGTACTTC
TRBJ1-1,-,-,TRBV11-3,15,CASSPGQTGDTEAFF,TGTGCCAGCAGCCCAGGACAGACCGGGGACACTGAAGCTTTCTTT
TRBJ1-1,-,few,TRBV12-3/TRBV12-4,13,CASSQREDTEAFF,TGTGCCAGCAGTCAGCGGGAGGACACTGAAGCTTTCTTT
TRBJ1-4,TRBD1,-,TRBV5-4,15,CASSQGVGTNEKLFF,TGTGCCAGCAGTCAGGGGGTTGGGACTAATGAAAAACTGTTTTTT
TRBJ1-1,TRBD1,-,TRBV18,15,CASSPRTGLNTEAFF,TGTGCCAGCTCACCTCGGACAGGGCTGAACACTGAAGCTTTCTTT
TRBJ2-1,TRBD2,-,TRBV9,14,CASSTSGKHNEQFF,TGTGCCAGCAGCACTAGCGGGAAGCACAATGAGCAGTTCTTC
TRBJ2-5,TRBD2,-,TRBV7-3,16,CASRSRTSEWGETQYF,TGTGCCAGCAGATCGCGGACTAGCGAGTGGGGGGAGACCCAGTACTTC
TRBJ1-1,-,once,TRBV9,14,CASSAEAGVTEAFF,TGTGCCAGCAGCGCCGAGGCAGGGGTAACTGAAGCTTTCTTT
TRBJ2-2,TRBD1,-,TRBV7-7,14,CASGPGQGAEELFF,TGTGCTAGCGGGCCGGGACAGGGGGCTGAGGAGCTGTTTTTT
TRBJ2-1,TRBD2,-,TRBV4-3,17,CASSPYSEASGINEQFF,TGCGCCAGCAGCCCTTATTCCGAGGCTAGCGGGATTAATGAGCAGTTCTTC
TRBJ2-7,-,-,TRBV20-1,11,CSASQGYEQYF,TGCAGTGCAAGTCAGGGTTACGAGCAGTACTTC
TRBJ2-5,-,-,TRBV12-5,14,CASGLDGLEETQYF,TGTGCTAGTGGTTTGGACGGTCTCGAGGAGACCCAGTACTTC
TRBJ2-3,TRBD2,-,TRBV7-9,16,CASSLAERGVADTQYF,TGTGCCAGCAGCTTAGCGGAACGGGGGGTCGCAGATACGCAGTATTTT
TRBJ2-4,-,-,TRBV4-1,13,CASSQEPGDIQYF,TGCGCCAGCAGCCAAGAACCCGGGGACATTCAGTACTTC
TRBJ1-5,TRBD1,-,TRBV12-3/TRBV12-4,13,CASRTGDGQPQHF,TGTGCCAGCAGAACAGGGGATGGACAGCCCCAGCATTTT
TRBJ1-1,-,-,TRBV5-1,15,CASSLGSGMNTEAFF,TGCGCCAGCAGCTTGGGATCGGGGATGAACACTGAAGCTTTCTTT
TRBJ1-5,TRBD1,-,TRBV28,15,CASSHPRTGNQPQHF,TGTGCCAGCAGTCACCCTCGGACAGGGAATCAGCCCCAGCATTTT
TRBJ1-2,-,-,TRBV30,13,CAWSLTGSDGYTF,TGTGCCTGGAGCCTCACAGGGAGTGATGGCTACACCTTC
TRBJ1-2,TRBD1,-,TRBV4-2,16,CASSQGQGSRDYGYTF,TGTGCCAGCAGCCAGGGACAGGGGAGTCGGGACTATGGCTACACCTTC
TRBJ2-7,TRBD2,-,TRBV24-1,17,CATWPGLAGGFSYEQYF,TGTGCCACCTGGCCGGGACTAGCGGGGGGCTTCTCCTACGAGCAGTACTTC
TRBJ2-1,TRBD2,-,TRBV5-6,15,CASSFLGGSTYEQFF,TGTGCCAGCAGCTTTCTGGGCGGGAGTACGTATGAGCAGTTCTTC
TRBJ2-7,TRBD1,-,TRBV6-5,15,CASSPFRGTPFEQYF,TGTGCCAGCAGTCCTTTCAGGGGGACCCCTTTCGAGCAGTACTTC
TRBJ2-7,TRBD1,-,TRBV19,14,CASSPGQGVYEQYF,TGTGCCAGTAGCCCGGGACAGGGGGTTTACGAGCAGTACTTC
TRBJ1-4,-,-,TRBV9,15,CASSVAGATNEKLFF,TGTGCCAGCAGCGTAGCAGGGGCGACTAATGAAAAACTGTTTTTT
TRBJ1-1,-,once,TRBV5-1,13,CASSLVQASEAFF,TGCGCCAGCAGCTTGGTCCAGGCATCGGAAGCTTTCTTT
TRBJ2-3,-,-,TRBV5-4,12,CASSLFADTQYF,TGTGCCAGCAGCTTGTTCGCAGATACGCAGTATTTT
TRBJ2-4,TRBD1,once,TRBV27,16,CASSSSGQGIRNIQYF,TGTGCCAGCAGTTCCTCGGGACAGGGGATTCGAAACATTCAGTACTTC
TRBJ1-5,-,-,TRBV7-2,17,CASSEDGIGGPYRPQHF,TGTGCCAGCAGCGAAGACGGGATCGGAGGGCCGTATCGGCCCCAGCATTTT
TRBJ2-5,TRBD2,-,TRBV5-8,17,CASSRGSGGEREETQYF,TGTGCCAGCAGCCGAGGATCGGGGGGAGAGCGGGAGGAGACCCAGTACTTC
TRBJ2-2,TRBD2,-,TRBV5-4,19,CASSYSGGALVANTGELFF,TGTGCCAGCAGCTATAGCGGGGGAGCCCTCGTCGCGAACACCGGGGAGCTGTTTTTT
TRBJ2-2,TRBD2,-,TRBV4-1,18,CASSQALAGGPVTGELFF,TGCGCCAGCAGCCAAGCACTAGCGGGGGGGCCGGTCACCGGGGAGCTGTTTTTT
TRBJ1-3,-,-,TRBV4-3,15,CASSQDHPSGNTIYF,TGCGCCAGCAGCCAAGATCATCCCTCTGGAAACACCATATATTTT
TRBJ1-3,-,-,TRBV24-1,15,CATSDSRVNGNTIYF,TGTGCCACCAGTGATTCCAGGGTTAACGGAAACACCATATATTTT
TRBJ1-1,TRBD1,few,TRBV5-1,14,CASSLQGAGTEAFF,TGCGCCAGCAGCTTACAGGGGGCCGGGACTGAAGCTTTCTTT
TRBJ2-3,-,once,TRBV4-3,14,CASSQGLGGDTQYF,TGCGCCAGCAGCCAAGGGCTAGGAGGCGATACGCAGTATTTT
TRBJ2-5,TRBD1,-,TRBV7-9,14,CASSASGGVETQYF,TGTGCCAGCAGCGCCTCAGGGGGCGTGGAGACCCAGTACTTC
TRBJ1-6,TRBD1,-,TRBV19,16,CASSKTQGARDSPLHF,TGTGCCAGTAGTAAAACACAGGGGGCGCGTGATTCACCCCTCCACTTT
TRBJ1-1,-,-,TRBV5-1,14,CASSSRTTNTEAFF,TGCGCCAGCAGCTCTAGGACAACGAACACTGAAGCTTTCTTT
TRBJ2-1,-,-,TRBV19,15,CASSISRDSYNEQFF,TGTGCCAGTAGTATATCGAGGGACTCCTACAATGAGCAGTTCTTC
TRBJ2-2,-,-,TRBV5-1,14,CASSLDRNTGELFF,TGCGCCAGCAGCTTGGATAGGAACACCGGGGAGCTGTTTTTT
TRBJ2-5,-,-,TRBV5-6,15,CASSPTGSGQETQYF,TGTGCCAGCAGTCCAACAGGGTCGGGGCAAGAGACCCAGTACTTC
TRBJ2-3,TRBD1,once,TRBV4-1,15,CASSRGTGGTDTQYF,TGCGCCAGCAGCCGTGGGACAGGGGGTACAGATACGCAGTATTTT
TRBJ1-2,-,once,TRBV5-5,16,CASSLIFGGVNYGYTF,TGTGCCAGCAGCTTGATTTTCGGGGGAGTAAACTATGGCTACACCTTC
TRBJ1-1,-,-,TRBV4-2,15,CASSPRGFSNTEAFF,TGTGCCAGCAGCCCCCGCGGGTTTTCGAACACTGAAGCTTTCTTT
TRBJ1-1,-,-,TRBV30,11,CAWASATEAFF,TGTGCCTGGGCTAGCGCTACTGAAGCTTTCTTT